What follows is one T cell receptor beta chain and its context. The antigen remains unidentified. The sample originates from a study of beta chain features in type 1 diabetes. Study background: No patient-donor differences in age, gender, total cells or subset yield.

Study observations and caveats: It was possible that PCR favored shorter templates, equally so in patients and controls. Researchers report that Type 1 diabetes patients had moderately but significantly shorter TCRB CDR3s across all four CD4+ subsets.

Reverse transcribing all isolated RNA meant expressed TCRB transcripts were sequenced. Clones were read by immunoSEQ multiplex PCR, and TCRdb kept only the in-frame ones, dropping some. The data hold about 53,000 clones, with 40% to 60% observed a single time. This CDR3 has 17 amino acids. The V end lost 4 bases, the J end lost 0 bases, and 19 bases lay between the germline ends. CDR1 and CDR2 from the germline V gene are LGHNA and YSLEER. The genes are TRBV4-3 and TRBJ2-7; possible D gene TRBD2, 6 bases. Specimen: Tregs from blood. The receptor was derived from a woman between 35 and 50 years old with type 1 diabetes. The CDR3 DNA is TGCGCCAGCAGCCCGCCCGGGACTTTCCCGAGCTCCTACGAGCAGTACTTC. It specifies CASSPPGTFPSSYEQYF.